Included here is one T cell receptor (beta chain) sequence, with context. Its specificity is unknown. The sample belongs to a study of T-cell memory formation after mild COVID-19. Study details: Clustering of TCRs was largely donor specific.

Study-level findings and limits: Pre-infection memory harbored some responding clones, suggesting cross-reactive memory joined.

5'RACE, which relied on constant-segment primers, yielded TCR alpha and TCR beta cDNA libraries carrying sample barcodes and UMIs. TCRdb re-derived calls from the 5' RACE reads in MiXCR, one entry per CDR3 protein. The sample lists about 170,000 distinct CDR3 sequences; around 13% were seen once. The clonotype originates from a man aged 18-30 years who had mild COVID-19 (a few samples of this study predate the infection). Cell type and time point are not known. The sequenced sample consisted of PBMCs or a T cell subset sorted from them (not recorded which).

The CDR3 sequence: CASSTGGTKETQYF. DNA of the CDR3: TGTGCCAGCAGCACTGGGGGGACTAAAGAGACCCAGTACTTC. The V call is TRBV7-3, the J call TRBJ2-5, with 7 positions matching TRBD2. Germline loops: CDR1 SGHTA, CDR2 FQGTGA. The CDR3 consists of 14 residues. V lost 5 bases, J lost 3 bases, and 6 bases stayed unmatched.